The T cell receptor beta chain described here comes from a study of T cell repertoires in cytomegalovirus infection. Germline values: CDR1 SGHDN, CDR2 FVKESK. The CDR3 is 14 amino acids. Trimming shortened V by 0 bases and J by 6 bases, and 12 bases separated the two germline ends. A single record per CDR3 protein comes from TCRdb applying MiXCR to the reads. The repertoire consists of 200,000 to 300,000 distinct CDR3 sequences, with roughly an eighth occurring once and the leading ten covering 1.5% to 2%. This clonotype was seen more than once but under ten times. The chain carries TRBV14 and TRBJ2-7; D might be TRBD2 (6 bases). This TCR was sampled from a human donor in good health (CMV status not recorded). Some clones in this sample may be carry-over from other donors' samples. The sequencing input was PBMCs. The CDR3: CASSQEAGWVEQYF. The CDR3 coding sequence is TGTGCCAGCAGCCAAGAGGCGGGATGGGTCGAGCAGTACTTC.